Presented here are 19 T cell receptor beta chains from one specimen sequenced in a study of PD-1 blockade in classical Hodgkin lymphoma. Only in-frame clones appear in the TCRdb table, and some are missing; sequencing was by immunoSEQ multiplex PCR. The sample shows over 13,000 clones, just under 80% of them seen only once. Each and every patient relapsed after autologous stem cell transplantation, and patients got differing brentuximab vedotin exposure. The source was peripheral blood mononuclear cells (PBMCs), collected before the second cycle of nivolumab. Receptors were obtained from a human donor with classical Hodgkin lymphoma.

The table lists this clone with a count of one. The rearrangement links TRBV7-9 to TRBJ2-1; 12 bases align to TRBD2. The germline gives CDR1 SEHNR, CDR2 FQNEAQ (reference sequence). The CDR3 sequence is 17 residues long. Germline trimming cut 4 bases from V and 7 bases from J; bases unmatched to any gene: 11. The CDR3 coding sequence is TGTGCCAGCAGCTCAAAGCTTGGACTAGCGGGGACAAATGAGCAGTTCTTC. This encodes CASSSKLGLAGTNEQFF.

This chain joins TRBV10-3 and TRBJ2-1; TRBD2 aligns across 15 bases. With 6 bases clipped from V and 5 bases from J, the junction kept 2 bases outside the gene matches. The CDR3 spans 15 residues. Germline V gives CDR1 ENHRY, CDR2 SYGVKD. CDR3 DNA: TGTGCCATCAGCCGGACTAGCGGGGGGGACAATGAGCAGTTCTTC. Its translation is CAISRTSGGDNEQFF.

Of note for this clone: At the DNA level, this CDR3 is encoded by other sequences in the same sample as well. The chain has TRBV4-3 and TRBJ2-7, with 10 nucleotides matching TRBD2. The germline V gene has CDR1 LGHNA and CDR2 YSLEER. There are 16 residues in the CDR3. Trimming cost V 0 bases and J 2 bases; bases outside gene matches: 4. CDR3: CASSQDLAGGTYEQYF. CDR3 DNA sequence: TGCGCCAGCAGCCAAGACTTAGCGGGGGGCACCTACGAGCAGTACTTC.

The V gene is TRBV6-5, the J gene TRBJ1-3; no definite D call. CDR1 and CDR2 (germline): MNHEY, SVGAGI. The germline V and J ends were trimmed by 0 bases and 2 bases, with 11 bases remaining between them. The CDR3 totals 16 residues. The CDR3 DNA is TGTGCCAGCAGTTACTCGAGGGCAGGCCCTGGAAACACCATATATTTT. As protein: CASSYSRAGPGNTIYF.

The rearrangement links TRBV4-3 to TRBJ1-6; 7 bases line up with TRBD1. This CDR3 is 15 amino acids long. Germline CDR1 LGHNA, CDR2 YSLEER. V dropped 0 bases and J dropped 10; count of bases not matched to a gene: 6. The CDR3 DNA reads as TGCGCCAGCAGCCAAGAAAGGGGGCGGGGGTCACCCCTCCACTTT. Its translation is CASSQERGRGSPLHF.

The V and J genes are TRBV6-5 and TRBJ1-5; D ambiguous. Germline CDR1 and CDR2: MNHEY and SVGAGI. Trimming removed 3 bases from V and 6 bases from J, with 6 bases in between. The CDR3 extends over 12 amino acids. The CDR3 nucleotides read TGTGCCAGCAGTTATAGGGCTCAGCCCCAGCATTTT. Translated: CASSYRAQPQHF.

This clone was observed a handful of times. The chain recombines TRBV6-6 with TRBJ1-4, with D unresolved. Germline V CDR1 and CDR2: MNHNY, SVGAGI (reference sequence). The CDR3 consists of 16 residues. V lost 0 bases to trimming and J lost 5 bases, with 13 bases between them. CDR3 in amino acids: CASSYSIFDQNEKLFF. CDR3 DNA sequence: TGTGCCAGCAGTTACTCGATCTTTGACCAAAATGAAAAACTGTTTTTT.

Remarks on this clone: A junction end diverges from the germline sequence, so it may reflect a read error. The rearrangement joins TRBV5-4 to TRBJ2-7, with 7 bases that match TRBD1. The CDR3 has 17 amino acids. From germline, CDR1 is SGHNT and CDR2 YYREEE (reference sequence). The CDR3 bases are TGCGCCAGCAGCCAAACCCTTGGTTGGACAGGTGCCTACGAGCAGTACTTC. It is translated as CASSQTLGWTGAYEQYF.

The genes are TRBV18 and TRBJ2-1; TRBD2 aligns across 8 bases. This CDR3 comprises 14 residues. Germline CDR1 reads KGHSH; CDR2 reads LQKENI. V was pared by 2 bases and J by 7 bases, with 4 bases of the junction left unmatched. CDR3 sequence (DNA): TGTGCCAGCTCACCATTTAGCGGGGTTAATGAGCAGTTCTTC. This gives the protein CASSPFSGVNEQFF.

The chain is built from TRBV9 and TRBJ1-2; possible D gene TRBD1, 6 bases. Germline CDR1 SGDLS, CDR2 YYNGEE. The V end was cut by 4 bases, the J end by 7 bases, with 23 bases between. The CDR3 has 16 residues. CDR3 in DNA: TGTGCCAGCAGCCCCTTCCAACAGGGCGGATTGGGTGGCTACACCTTC. This sequence encodes CASSPFQQGGLGGYTF. Full variable domain (missing parts from reference TRBV9 and TRBJ1-2): DSGVTQTPKHLITATGQRVTLRCSPRSGDLSVYWYQQSLDQGLQFLIQYYNGEERAKGNILERFSAQQFPDLHSELNLSSLELGDSALYFCASSPFQQGGLGGYTFGSGTRLTVV.

The chain is built from TRBV9 and TRBJ2-1; 8 nucleotides line up with TRBD2. The CDR3 has 16 residues. Trimming cost V 0 bases and J 2 bases; bases outside gene matches: 4. Looked up from germline, CDR1 is SGDLS and CDR2 is YYNGEE. CDR3 coding DNA: TGTGCCAGCAGCGTAGCTTTCGGGGGGGCCTACAATGAGCAGTTCTTC. Encoded protein: CASSVAFGGAYNEQFF. Combining the CDR3 with reference TRBV9 and TRBJ2-1 gives the whole variable domain DSGVTQTPKHLITATGQRVTLRCSPRSGDLSVYWYQQSLDQGLQFLIQYYNGEERAKGNILERFSAQQFPDLHSELNLSSLELGDSALYFCASSVAFGGAYNEQFFGPGTRLTVL.

This clone has just a few counts. The J gene is TRBJ2-1, the V gene TRBV6-4; 8 bases agree with TRBD2. Germline V gene lookup returns CDR1 MRHNA and CDR2 SNTAGT. Trimming removed 3 bases from V and 4 bases from J; junction bases left unmatched: 5. This CDR3 contains 15 residues. This chain's CDR3 is CASSETGGLYNEQFF. The CDR3 DNA sequence: TGTGCCAGCAGTGAAACGGGGGGGTTATACAATGAGCAGTTCTTC.

This clone showed up just a few times. The chain uses TRBV28 and TRBJ2-1, with D tentatively TRBD1 (5 bases). Trimming cost V 5 bases and J 8 bases, with 10 bases left between them. The CDR3 loop spans 12 amino acids. The germline gives CDR1 MDHEN, CDR2 SYDVKM. The CDR3 DNA is TGTGCCAGCAGTCCCAGGGTCCATGAGCAGTTCTTC. Protein: CASSPRVHEQFF.

This chain joins TRBV7-2 and TRBJ2-5, with 7 bases fitting TRBD1. The CDR3 runs to 14 residues. The trim removed 4 bases at V and 4 bases at J, leaving 6 bases unmatched. Germline V lookup: CDR1 SGHTA, CDR2 FQGNSA. The CDR3 here is CASSSAHRGETQYF. CDR3 nucleotide sequence: TGTGCCAGCAGCTCCGCTCACAGGGGAGAGACCCAGTACTTC.

This clone is classed as medium-sized (0.01 to 0.1%). V gene TRBV5-1 combines with J gene TRBJ1-1; D is perhaps TRBD1 (5 bases). In germline, CDR1 is SGHRS, CDR2 YFSETQ. The length of the CDR3 is 13 residues. Trimming took off 0 bases at V and 10 bases at J, with 13 bases between the two ends. CDR3 in DNA: TGCGCCAGCAGCTTGGGGGGAGGGGACCGAGCTTTCTTT. It specifies CASSLGGGDRAFF.

The chain recombines TRBV14 with TRBJ1-2, with D unresolved. Germline-derived CDR1 and CDR2 are SGHDN and FVKESK. The V gene lost 0 bases and the J gene lost 3 bases, with 5 bases spanning the gap. The CDR3 runs 13 residues. CDR3 residues: CASSQDFDYGYTF. The CDR3, as DNA: TGTGCCAGCAGCCAAGATTTCGACTATGGCTACACCTTC.

This clone has more than one count but fewer than ten. This rearrangement joins TRBV25-1 to TRBJ2-1; D call uncertain. This CDR3 contains 12 residues. V was cut by 4 bases and J by 16 bases, with 17 bases left in between. CDR1 is MGHDK and CDR2 is SYGVNS in the germline V gene. Here the CDR3 reads CASSAHRAPEFF. In DNA, the CDR3 is TGTGCCAGCAGTGCGCATCGGGCCCCGGAATTCTTC.

The rearrangement joins TRBV7-2 to TRBJ1-4; D remains unclear. Trimming stripped 1 base from V and 11 bases from J, with 11 bases between. Germline V gene lookup returns CDR1 SGHTA and CDR2 FQGNSA. The CDR3 sequence is 13 residues long. The CDR3 protein is CASSLEGFGKLFF. The CDR3 DNA sequence: TGTGCCAGCAGCTTAGAGGGTTTTGGGAAACTGTTTTTT.

The chain is built from TRBV5-1 and TRBJ1-2, with D maybe TRBD1 (5 bases). CDR3 length equals 15 residues. Germline V gives CDR1 SGHRS, CDR2 YFSETQ. V was cut by 1 base and J by 2 bases, with 12 bases left in between. The CDR3 sequence is CASSLIPQGNYGYTF. The CDR3 nucleotides read TGCGCCAGCAGCTTGATCCCGCAGGGAAACTATGGCTACACCTTC.